A selection of T cell receptor beta chains follows, all from one sample in a study of blood T cell repertoires in COVID-19. Produced via immunoSEQ multiplex PCR; TCRdb's table is partial and in-frame only. The sample contains about 280,000 clones, 90% of which appear only once. Sequencing input: PBMCs or T cells enriched from blood (not recorded which). The receptors derive from a woman younger than 30 with acute COVID-19. Each CDR3 is given with its conserved first and last residue. A D gene is named only where the DNA matches it firmly. Expanded clones are given a class, and other clones once, few, many or no size at all.

v_gene	abundance	len	j_gene	d_gene	CDR3aa	CDR3nt
TRBV28	NA	17	TRBJ2-1	TRBD2	CASSSSGTSGWSNEQFF	TGTGCCAGCAGCAGCTCCGGGACTAGCGGGTGGTCCAATGAGCAGTTCTTC
TRBV5-4	NA	15	TRBJ2-3	TRBD1	CASSPGQGPTDTQYF	TGTGCCAGCAGCCCGGGACAGGGTCCCACAGATACGCAGTATTTT
TRBV7-3	NA	13	TRBJ2-1	NA	CASSLIGYNEQFF	TGTGCCAGCAGCTTAATCGGTTACAATGAGCAGTTCTTC
TRBV2	NA	14	TRBJ1-6	NA	CASSEDAGQSPLHF	TGTGCCAGCAGTGAAGATGCAGGGCAATCACCCCTCCACTTT
TRBV3-1/TRBV3-2	NA	15	TRBJ2-1	TRBD2	CASSTRRESTDEQFF	TGTGCCAGCAGTACTAGGCGGGAGTCTACGGATGAGCAGTTCTTC
TRBV19	few	14	TRBJ2-7	NA	CASKGTHSSYEQYF	TGTGCCAGTAAGGGGACACACTCCTCCTACGAGCAGTACTTC
TRBV5-1	NA	15	TRBJ2-7	NA	CASSLELASTYEQYF	TGCGCCAGCAGCTTGGAGCTAGCGTCAACCTACGAGCAGTACTTC
TRBV29-1	few	17	TRBJ2-1	TRBD2	CSVPPPFSGSQGGEQFF	TGCAGCGTTCCCCCCCCGTTCAGCGGGAGTCAAGGGGGGGAGCAGTTCTTC
TRBV7-2	NA	14	TRBJ2-1	NA	CASSWASSYNEQFF	TGTGCCAGCAGCTGGGCTAGCAGTTACAATGAGCAGTTCTTC
TRBV2	once	14	TRBJ1-1	NA	CASNLGGGSTEAFF	TGTGCCAGCAACCTCGGGGGCGGGAGCACTGAAGCTTTCTTT
TRBV9	many	17	TRBJ2-1	TRBD2	CASSVEGLAGYYNEQFF	TGTGCCAGCAGCGTAGAAGGGCTAGCGGGGTACTACAATGAGCAGTTCTTC
TRBV6-2/TRBV6-3	NA	18	TRBJ2-2	TRBD1	CASRPLPGQGPLAGELFF	TGTGCCAGCAGACCTTTACCGGGACAGGGGCCACTAGCCGGGGAGCTGTTTTTT
TRBV27	NA	14	TRBJ2-7	TRBD1	CASSLGTGVNEQYF	TGTGCCAGCAGCCTAGGGACAGGGGTTAACGAGCAGTACTTC
TRBV2	NA	14	TRBJ2-5	NA	CASSGPGYQETQYF	TGTGCCAGCAGTGGTCCGGGATACCAAGAGACCCAGTACTTC
TRBV19	NA	15	TRBJ2-3	NA	CASSNRDLSTDTQYF	TGTGCCAGTAGTAACCGGGACTTGAGCACAGATACGCAGTATTTT